This T cell receptor beta chain comes out of a study of blood T cell repertoires in COVID-19. The overall study: Specimens from acute and convalescent COVID-19 originated in the United States, Italy and Spain. T cells, B-cell-depleted T cells, or PBMCs supplied cDNA or gDNA.

The CDR3 contains 18 residues. Trimming removed 7 bases from V and 3 bases from J; junction bases left unmatched: 16. Germline CDR1 and CDR2: LNHDA and SQIVND (reference sequence). The authors' processing: Researchers report that nucleated cell counts were estimated from reference gene primer amplification. The data were produced by immunoSEQ multiplex PCR, yet TCRdb's version contains in-frame clones alone and is incomplete. V and J calls plus clone size are reproduced from that table; the DNA served to infer D and trimming. The table lists over 250,000 clones, about 87% of them singletons. The clonotype was recovered from a woman between 50 and 59 years old with acute or convalescent COVID-19. The gene calls are TRBV19 and TRBJ2-7, with 12 positions matching TRBD1. Input material: peripheral blood. The CDR3 reads CASTPALGQGAGIYEQYF. CDR3 in DNA: TGTGCCAGTACCCCGGCCCTGGGACAGGGGGCGGGAATCTACGAGCAGTACTTC.